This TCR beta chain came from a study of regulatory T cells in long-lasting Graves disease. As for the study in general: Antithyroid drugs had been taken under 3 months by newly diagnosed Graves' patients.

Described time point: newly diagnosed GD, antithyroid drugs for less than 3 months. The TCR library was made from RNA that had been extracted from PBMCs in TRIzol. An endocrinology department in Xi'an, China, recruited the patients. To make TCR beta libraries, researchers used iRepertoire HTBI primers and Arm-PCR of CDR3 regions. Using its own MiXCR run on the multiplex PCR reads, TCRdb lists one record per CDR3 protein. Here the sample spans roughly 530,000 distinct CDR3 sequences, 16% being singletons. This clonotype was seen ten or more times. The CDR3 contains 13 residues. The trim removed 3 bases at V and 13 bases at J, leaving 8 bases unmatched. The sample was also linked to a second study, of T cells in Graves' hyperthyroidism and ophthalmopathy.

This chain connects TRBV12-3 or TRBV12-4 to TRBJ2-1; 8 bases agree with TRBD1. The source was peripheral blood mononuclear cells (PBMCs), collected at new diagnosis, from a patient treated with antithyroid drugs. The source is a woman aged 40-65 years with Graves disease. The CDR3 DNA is TGTGCCAGCAGTTTTGGGCAGGGGGCAGGACAGTTCTTC. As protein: CASSFGQGAGQFF.